One sample yielded the 21 T cell receptor beta chains listed below, sequenced in a study of T cell repertoires in cytomegalovirus infection (dated by TCRdb to 2018 to 2020). The run used an Illumina HiSeq 1500. Starting from the raw public reads, TCRdb applied fastp trimming at Q25, assembled clones with MiXCR and retained in-frame beta chains. Every distinct CDR3 protein forms one entry, paired with its most common genes and DNA. For this sample there are over 100,000 distinct CDR3 sequences; over 9% appear just once. The ten largest clonotypes hold about 32% of the sample. For these receptors, no antigen is known. The sequenced sample consisted of PBMCs, sequenced either directly or after in vitro stimulation (not recorded which). The receptors here all came from a human donor in good health (CMV status not recorded). Some clones in this sample may be carry-over from other donors' samples.

V and J are TRBV9 and TRBJ2-1; weak D call: TRBD2 (5 bases). The CDR3 runs 12 residues. V lost 3 bases and J lost 7, with 8 bases in between. CDR1 is SGDLS and CDR2 is YYNGEE in the germline V gene. The CDR3 bases are TGTGCCAGCAGCGCGAGGGAGAATGAGCAGTTCTTC. This gives the protein CASSARENEQFF.

In this sample, this clonotype turned up many times. The chain recombines TRBV7-8 with TRBJ2-7; D gene uncertain. With 5 bases removed from V and 0 bases from J, the gap between germline ends came to 11 bases. Germline-derived CDR1 and CDR2 are SGHVS and FQNEAQ. The CDR3 runs 14 residues. CDR3 bases: TGTGCCAGCAGCCCCCAGCCGAGCTCCTACGAGCAGTACGTC. This translates into CASSPQPSSYEQYV.

A few counts support this clonotype. The chain is built from TRBV20-1 and TRBJ2-5, with D uncertain. This CDR3 spans 11 amino acids. In germline, CDR1 is DFQATT, CDR2 SNEGSKA (reference sequence). Trimming shortened V by 4 bases and J by 3 bases, and 6 bases separated the two germline ends. In DNA, the CDR3 is TGCAGTGCTACCAGCGAAGAGACCCAGTACTTC. Translation gives CSATSEETQYF.

The table lists this clonotype with a few counts. The chain carries TRBV20-1 and TRBJ1-6; D remains ambiguous. Trimming took off 1 base at V and 0 bases at J, with 10 bases between the two ends. The V gene's germline CDR1 is DFQATT and CDR2 SNEGSKA (reference sequence). The CDR3 totals 16 residues. As DNA, the CDR3 is TGCAGTGCTAGAGTCGTTGCCAGCTCCTATAATTCACCCCTCCACTTT. Translation: CSARVVASSYNSPLHF.

This chain uses TRBV9 with TRBJ1-3; TRBD1 matches 9 bases. There are 16 residues in the CDR3. Germline CDR1 is SGDLS and CDR2 is YYNGEE. Germline trimming cut 4 bases from V and 0 bases from J; bases unmatched to any gene: 5. This chain's CDR3 is CASSTRQGGSGNTIYF. The CDR3 bases are TGTGCCAGCAGCACGAGACAGGGGGGCTCTGGAAACACCATATATTTT.

This clonotype has a count of ten or more. This chain joins TRBV10-3 and TRBJ2-5; D unclear. The V gene lost 4 bases and the J gene lost 3 bases, with 9 bases spanning the gap. CDR3 length equals 13 residues. Per the germline V gene, CDR1 is ENHRY and CDR2 is SYGVKD. Here the CDR3 reads CAISGVVEETQYF. CDR3 nucleotide sequence: TGTGCCATCAGTGGAGTGGTAGAAGAGACCCAGTACTTC.

This clonotype was detected many times. The genes are TRBV7-2 and TRBJ1-2, with unresolved D. The germline gives CDR1 SGHTA, CDR2 FQGNSA. V was clipped by 2 bases and J by 2 bases, with 15 bases between them. This CDR3 is built from 16 residues. The CDR3 DNA is TGTGCCAGCAGCTTATATCGAACAGACAACAACTATGGCTACACCTTC. This codes for CASSLYRTDNNYGYTF.

This clonotype was detected ten times or more. V is TRBV27 and J is TRBJ1-5, with unresolved D. Trimming took off 3 bases at V and 7 bases at J, with 13 bases between the two ends. This CDR3 has 14 residues. CDR1 is MNHEY, CDR2 SMNVEV, per germline (reference sequence). The CDR3 is CASSFSNSQQPQHF. CDR3 DNA: TGTGCCAGCAGTTTTTCGAACAGCCAACAGCCCCAGCATTTT.

This clonotype was counted between two and nine times. The chain couples TRBV10-3 to TRBJ2-1; 14 bases match TRBD2. V gave up 2 bases and J gave up 4 bases; unmatched junction bases: 10. The germline gives CDR1 ENHRY, CDR2 SYGVKD. The CDR3 extends over 19 amino acids. CDR3 sequence (DNA): TGTGCCATCAGTGAGAGACTAGCGGGAGGGCGCGGCGAGTACAATGAGCAGTTCTTC. It specifies CAISERLAGGRGEYNEQFF.

This clonotype was observed many times. V is TRBV15 and J is TRBJ1-1; TRBD1 agrees at 10 bases. The CDR3 has 21 amino acids. The germline V gene has CDR1 LNHNV and CDR2 YYDKDF (reference sequence). V gave up 1 base and J gave up 4 bases; unmatched junction bases: 21. The CDR3, as DNA: TGTGCCACCAGCAGAGGCTCCCCGGGACAGGGGATCGGATTAAGTGGCACTGAAGCTTTCTTT. Its translation: CATSRGSPGQGIGLSGTEAFF.

The rearrangement joins TRBV7-4 to TRBJ1-1, with a possible D match to TRBD1 (6 bases). Trimming took 1 base from V and 11 from J, leaving 11 bases between them. The CDR3 has 12 residues. Looked up from germline, CDR1 is SGHVT and CDR2 is SQSDAQ. Here the CDR3 reads CASSLETGNAFF. In DNA form, the CDR3 reads TGTGCCAGCAGCTTAGAGACAGGAAATGCTTTCTTT.

There are many counts of this clonotype. The chain uses TRBV30 and TRBJ2-2, with D possibly being TRBD1 (6 bases). V was clipped by 2 bases and J by 6 bases, with 16 bases between them. There are 15 residues in the CDR3. Germline CDR1 GTSNPN, CDR2 SVGIG (reference sequence). The CDR3 loop is CAWSNQGPVAGELFF. The CDR3 DNA follows: TGTGCCTGGAGTAATCAGGGGCCGGTGGCCGGGGAGCTGTTTTTT. Filled out from reference TRBV30 and TRBJ2-2, the complete variable domain reads SQTIHQWPATLVQPVGSPLSLECTVEGTSNPNLYWYRQAAGRGLQLLFYSVGIGQISSEVPQNLSASRPQDRQFILSSKKLLLSDSGFYLCAWSNQGPVAGELFFGEGSRLTVL.

This sequence joins TRBV29-1 and TRBJ1-1; D gene ambiguous. The CDR3 runs to 12 residues. In germline, CDR1 is SQVTM, CDR2 ANQGSEA. V gave up 4 bases and J gave up 0 bases, with 6 bases separating them. CDR3 DNA: TGCAGCGTTGCTCGTGTGAACACTGAAGCTTTCTTT. This codes for CSVARVNTEAFF.

The sample holds many counts of this clonotype. The CDR3 protein is CASRRQGSEKLFF. The CDR3 region has the DNA TGTGCCAGCAGGCGACAGGGGTCTGAAAAACTGTTTTTT. This chain connects TRBV7-8 to TRBJ1-4, with TRBD1 identical over 8 bases. CDR1 is SGHVS, CDR2 FQNEAQ, per germline. CDR3 size: 13 residues. V was clipped by 6 bases and J by 7 bases; unmatched bases: 4.

This chain uses TRBV11-2 with TRBJ2-7, with 11 nucleotides matching TRBD2. The CDR3 loop spans 15 amino acids. The germline V gene has CDR1 SGHAT and CDR2 FQNNGV. J gave up 4 bases and V 1 base, and 3 bases lay outside the gene matches. In nucleotides, the CDR3 is TGTGCCAGCAGCTTAGGACTAGCGGGGCCTTACGAGCAGTACTTC. Protein sequence: CASSLGLAGPYEQYF.

This clonotype occurred many times. The rearrangement joins TRBV3-1 to TRBJ2-2; D is unresolved. From germline, CDR1 is LGHDT and CDR2 YNNKEL (reference sequence). The CDR3 totals 13 residues. Trimming removed 3 bases from V and 2 bases from J, with 4 bases in between. The CDR3 nucleotides are TGTGCCAGCAGCCAGGGAAACACCGGGGAGCTGTTTTTT. Its translation is CASSQGNTGELFF.

This clonotype was seen only a few times. The rearrangement links TRBV11-2 to TRBJ2-3, with D tentatively TRBD1 or TRBD2 (6 bases each). CDR3 length equals 17 residues. V was trimmed by 7 bases and J by 6 bases, leaving 26 bases between them. Looked up from germline, CDR1 is SGHAT and CDR2 is FQNNGV. The CDR3 DNA follows: TGTGCCAGCACCCTAGGAGGGGGACACCCCGCGTCGGATACGCAGTATTTT. Translating it yields CASTLGGGHPASDTQYF.

This clonotype was counted many times. The chain links TRBV7-2 to TRBJ1-4; no definite D call. Trimming shortened V by 3 bases and J by 4 bases, and 12 bases separated the two germline ends. The length of the CDR3 is 15 residues. The V gene's germline CDR1 is SGHTA and CDR2 FQGNSA. This chain's CDR3 is CASSFVRRSNEKLFF. CDR3 sequence (DNA): TGTGCCAGCAGCTTCGTCAGGCGGAGTAATGAAAAACTGTTTTTT.

The V call is TRBV24-1, the J call TRBJ2-4, with 10 bases matching TRBD2. The germline V gene encodes CDR1 KGHDR and CDR2 SFDVKD. Trimming took 1 base from V and 2 from J; bases not matched to a gene: 10. This CDR3 contains 19 residues. CDR3 nucleotides: TGTGCCACCAGTGATTTCCCCGGTGGACTAGCGGTTACCAAAAACATTCAGTACTTC. This gives the protein CATSDFPGGLAVTKNIQYF.

This clonotype was seen repeatedly, ten times or more. V gene TRBV7-2 combines with J gene TRBJ2-1; 8 nucleotides line up with TRBD2. CDR1 and CDR2 (germline): SGHTA, FQGNSA. The trim removed 2 bases at V and 10 bases at J, leaving 13 bases unmatched. The CDR3 has 16 residues. DNA of the CDR3: TGTGCCAGCAGCTTAATAAACGGGAGGGCGTCCGCGGAGCAGTTCTTC. Amino acid sequence: CASSLINGRASAEQFF.

This clonotype has at least ten counts. J is TRBJ1-1 and V is TRBV6-2 or TRBV6-3, with 7 bases matching TRBD1. The CDR3 consists of 14 residues. Losses at the gene ends were 6 bases for V and 0 bases for J; bases not matched to a gene: 4. CDR1 is MNHEY, CDR2 SVGEGT, per germline. DNA for the CDR3: TGTGCCAGCAGCGAGGACAGGCTGAACACTGAAGCTTTCTTT. Translation: CASSEDRLNTEAFF.